This T cell receptor beta chain was sequenced for a study of cytomegalovirus exposure and HLA in healthy donors. Overall study findings and caveats: Cytomegalovirus-associated TCR beta chains were listed, numbering 150 to 200.

The PCR employed 60 Vbeta primers together with 13 Jbeta primers. TCRdb's table, derived via immunoSEQ multiplex PCR, lists solely in-frame clones and lacks some. The sample yields about 55,000 clones, 45% to 70% seen once. On this clone itself: What it binds is not known.

The CDR3 has 17 amino acids. V lost 5 bases, J lost 1 base, and 9 bases stayed unmatched. From germline, CDR1 is MGHRA and CDR2 YSYEKL. This receptor was obtained from a human donor in good health. The chain recombines TRBV4-1 with TRBJ1-1; 11 bases match TRBD1. Sequencing was carried out using PBMCs. The CDR3 DNA reads as TGCGCCAGCAGCGCTGGGGGACAGGGGGTCAAGAACACTGAAGCTTTCTTT. Its protein product is CASSAGGQGVKNTEAFF.